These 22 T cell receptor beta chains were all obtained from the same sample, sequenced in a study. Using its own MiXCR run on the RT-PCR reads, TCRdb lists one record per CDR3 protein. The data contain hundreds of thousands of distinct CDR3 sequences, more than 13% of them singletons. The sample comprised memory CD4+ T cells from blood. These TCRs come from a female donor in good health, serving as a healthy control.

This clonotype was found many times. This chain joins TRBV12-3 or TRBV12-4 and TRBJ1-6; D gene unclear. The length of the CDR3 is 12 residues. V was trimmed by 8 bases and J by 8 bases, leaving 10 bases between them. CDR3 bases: TGTGCCAGCGGACGGACCGATTCACCCCTCCACTTT. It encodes CASGRTDSPLHF.

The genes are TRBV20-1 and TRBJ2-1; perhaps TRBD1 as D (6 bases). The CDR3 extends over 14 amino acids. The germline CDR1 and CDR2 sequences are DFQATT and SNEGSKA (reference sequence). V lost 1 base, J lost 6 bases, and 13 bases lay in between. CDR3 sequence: CSARAGVYVNEQFF. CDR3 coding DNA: TGCAGTGCTAGAGCAGGGGTCTATGTCAATGAGCAGTTCTTC.

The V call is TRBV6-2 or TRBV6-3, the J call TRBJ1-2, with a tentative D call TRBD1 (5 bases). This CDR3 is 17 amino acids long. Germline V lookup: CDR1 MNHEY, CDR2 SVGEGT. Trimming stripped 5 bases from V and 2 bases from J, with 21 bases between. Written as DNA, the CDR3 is TGTGCCAGCAGTCCTTTTCAAGGACACAACCGCAACTATGGCTACACCTTC. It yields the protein CASSPFQGHNRNYGYTF.

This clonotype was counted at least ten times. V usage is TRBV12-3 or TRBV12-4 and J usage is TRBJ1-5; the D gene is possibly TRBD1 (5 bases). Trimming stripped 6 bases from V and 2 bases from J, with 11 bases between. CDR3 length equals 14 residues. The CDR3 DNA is TGTGCCAGCAGGTTGCGGGACGGCAATCAGCCCCAGCATTTT. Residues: CASRLRDGNQPQHF.

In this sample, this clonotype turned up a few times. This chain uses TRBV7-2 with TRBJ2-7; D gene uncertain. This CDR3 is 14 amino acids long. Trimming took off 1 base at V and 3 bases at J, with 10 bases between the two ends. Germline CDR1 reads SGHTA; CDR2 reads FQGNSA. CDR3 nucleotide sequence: TGTGCCAGCAGCTTAGACTCTAGTATCTACGAGCAGTACTTC. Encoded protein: CASSLDSSIYEQYF.

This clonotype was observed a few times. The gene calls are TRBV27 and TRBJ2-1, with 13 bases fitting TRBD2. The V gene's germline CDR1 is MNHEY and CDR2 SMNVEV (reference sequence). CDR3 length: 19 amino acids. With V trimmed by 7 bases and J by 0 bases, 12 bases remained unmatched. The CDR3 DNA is TGTGCCAGCACCCGCTTACCGGGACTAGCGGGATACTCCTACAATGAGCAGTTCTTC. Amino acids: CASTRLPGLAGYSYNEQFF.

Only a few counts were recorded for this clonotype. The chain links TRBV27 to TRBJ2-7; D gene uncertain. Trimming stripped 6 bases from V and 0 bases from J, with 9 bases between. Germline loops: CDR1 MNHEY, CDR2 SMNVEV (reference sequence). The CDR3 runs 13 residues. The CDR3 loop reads CASSPISSYEQYF. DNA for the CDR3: TGTGCCAGCAGCCCGATCAGCTCCTACGAGCAGTACTTC.

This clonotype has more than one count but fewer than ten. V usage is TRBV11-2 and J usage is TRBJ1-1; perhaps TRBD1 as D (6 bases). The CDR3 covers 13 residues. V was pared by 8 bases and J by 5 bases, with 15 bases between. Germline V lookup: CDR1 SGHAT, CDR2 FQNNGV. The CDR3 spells CASSLRTVTEAFF. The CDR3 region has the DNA TGTGCCAGCTCCCTCCGGACAGTAACTGAAGCTTTCTTT.

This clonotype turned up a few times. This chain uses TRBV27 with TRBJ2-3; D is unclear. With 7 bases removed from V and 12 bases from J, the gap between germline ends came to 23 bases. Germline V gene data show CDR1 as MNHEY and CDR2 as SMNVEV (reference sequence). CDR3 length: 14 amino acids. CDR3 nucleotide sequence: TGTGCCAGCAACCGGCAGGACGCCTTGGCCCATCAGTATTTT. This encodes CASNRQDALAHQYF.

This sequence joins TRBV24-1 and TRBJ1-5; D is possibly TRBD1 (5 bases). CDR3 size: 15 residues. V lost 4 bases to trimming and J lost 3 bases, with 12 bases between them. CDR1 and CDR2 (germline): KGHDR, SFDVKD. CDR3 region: CATSDPTVNNQPQHF. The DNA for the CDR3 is TGTGCCACCAGTGACCCGACAGTAAACAATCAGCCCCAGCATTTT.

The CDR3 protein is CSAKVQDDQPQHF. The CDR3 DNA reads as TGCAGTGCTAAGGTACAGGACGATCAGCCCCAGCATTTT. The chain links TRBV20-1 to TRBJ1-5, with D maybe TRBD1 (5 bases). Trimming removed 4 bases from V and 5 bases from J, with 12 bases in between. This CDR3 comprises 13 residues. Looked up from germline, CDR1 is DFQATT and CDR2 is SNEGSKA (reference sequence).

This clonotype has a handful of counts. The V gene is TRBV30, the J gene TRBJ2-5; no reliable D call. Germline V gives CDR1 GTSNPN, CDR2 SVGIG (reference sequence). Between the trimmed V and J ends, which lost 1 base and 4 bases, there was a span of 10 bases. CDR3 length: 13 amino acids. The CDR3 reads CAWSGGGSETQYF. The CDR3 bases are TGTGCCTGGAGTGGGGGTGGGTCAGAGACCCAGTACTTC.

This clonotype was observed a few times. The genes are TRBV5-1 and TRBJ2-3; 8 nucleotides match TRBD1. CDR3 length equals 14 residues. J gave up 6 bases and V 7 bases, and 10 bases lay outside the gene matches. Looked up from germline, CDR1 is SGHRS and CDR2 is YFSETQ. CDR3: CASQPGTGGDTQYF. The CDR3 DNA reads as TGCGCCAGCCAACCGGGAACAGGGGGGGATACGCAGTATTTT.

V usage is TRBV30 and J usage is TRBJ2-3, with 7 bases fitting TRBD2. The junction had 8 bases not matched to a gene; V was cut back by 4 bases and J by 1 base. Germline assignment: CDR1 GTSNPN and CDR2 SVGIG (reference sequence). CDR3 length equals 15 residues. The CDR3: CAWTSSGGRTDTQYF. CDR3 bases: TGTGCCTGGACGAGTTCGGGAGGTCGCACAGATACGCAGTATTTT. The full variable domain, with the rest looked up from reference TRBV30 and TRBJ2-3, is SQTIHQWPATLVQPVGSPLSLECTVEGTSNPNLYWYRQAAGRGLQLLFYSVGIGQISSEVPQNLSASRPQDRQFILSSKKLLLSDSGFYLCAWTSSGGRTDTQYFGPGTRLTVL.

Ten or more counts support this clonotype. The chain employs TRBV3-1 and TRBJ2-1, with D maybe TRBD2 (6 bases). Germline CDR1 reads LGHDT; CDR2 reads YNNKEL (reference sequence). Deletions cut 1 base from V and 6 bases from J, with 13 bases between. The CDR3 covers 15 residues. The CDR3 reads CASSQGGLPTNEQFF. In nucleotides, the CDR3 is TGTGCCAGCAGCCAAGGAGGACTACCAACCAATGAGCAGTTCTTC.

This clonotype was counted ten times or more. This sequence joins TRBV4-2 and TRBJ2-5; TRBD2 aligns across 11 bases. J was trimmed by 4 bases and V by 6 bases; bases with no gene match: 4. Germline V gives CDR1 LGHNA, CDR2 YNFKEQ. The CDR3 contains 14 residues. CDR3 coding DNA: TGTGCCAGCAGACTCCTAGCGGGAGGAGAGACCCAGTACTTC. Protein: CASRLLAGGETQYF.

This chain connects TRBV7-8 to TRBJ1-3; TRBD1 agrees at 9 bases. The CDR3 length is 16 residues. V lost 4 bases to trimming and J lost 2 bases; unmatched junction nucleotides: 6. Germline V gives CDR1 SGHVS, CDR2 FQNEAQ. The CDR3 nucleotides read TGTGCCAGCAGCTCCTGGACAGGGGACCCTGGAAACACCATATATTTT. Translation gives CASSSWTGDPGNTIYF.

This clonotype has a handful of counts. The CDR3 nucleotides are TGCAGTGCTAGAGATTTGGGACTAGGGGTCTCCAATGAGCAGTTCTTC. This translates into CSARDLGLGVSNEQFF. This chain connects TRBV20-1 to TRBJ2-1; TRBD2 agrees at 8 bases. Germline V gives CDR1 DFQATT, CDR2 SNEGSKA (reference sequence). The CDR3 consists of 16 residues. Unmatched junction bases numbered 10, after V lost 0 bases and J lost 6 bases.

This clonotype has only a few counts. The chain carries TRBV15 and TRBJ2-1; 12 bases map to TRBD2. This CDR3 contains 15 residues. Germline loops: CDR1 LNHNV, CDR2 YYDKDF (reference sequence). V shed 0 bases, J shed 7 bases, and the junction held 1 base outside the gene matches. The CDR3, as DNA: TGTGCCACCAGCAGAGACCTAGCGGGAGGGAATGAGCAGTTCTTC. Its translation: CATSRDLAGGNEQFF.

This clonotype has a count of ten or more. As DNA, the CDR3 is TGCGCCAGCAGCGCGGTGACAGGGGAAAGTCGGTATTTT. Protein: CASSAVTGESRYF. The J gene is TRBJ2-3, the V gene TRBV5-1; the match to TRBD1 covers 8 bases. The junction had 12 bases not matched to a gene; V was cut back by 4 bases and J by 14 bases. CDR3 size: 13 residues. CDR1 is SGHRS, CDR2 YFSETQ, per germline.

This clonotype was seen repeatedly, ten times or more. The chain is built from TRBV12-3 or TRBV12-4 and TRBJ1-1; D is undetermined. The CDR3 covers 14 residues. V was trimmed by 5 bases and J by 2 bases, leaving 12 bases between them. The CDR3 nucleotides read TGTGCCAGCAGTCATGCGGGTCTTAACACTGAAGCTTTCTTT. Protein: CASSHAGLNTEAFF.

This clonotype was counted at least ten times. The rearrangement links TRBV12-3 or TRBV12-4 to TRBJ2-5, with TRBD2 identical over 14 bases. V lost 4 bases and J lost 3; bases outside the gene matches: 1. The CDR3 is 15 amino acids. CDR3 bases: TGTGCCAGCAGTTCGGGACTAGCGGGGGAAGAGACCCAGTACTTC. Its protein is CASSSGLAGEETQYF.